These 32 T cell receptor beta chains were all obtained from the same sample, sequenced in a study of beta chain features in type 1 diabetes. Study observations and caveats: In all four CD4+ subsets, TCRB CDR3 length was significantly, moderately reduced in type 1 diabetes.

Isolated RNA was reverse transcribed in full, so expressed TCRB transcripts were sequenced. Data came from immunoSEQ multiplex PCR; TCRdb stores just in-frame clones and leaves some out. The table has about 700,000 clones, roughly 12% seen once. These receptors have no known antigen. Sequencing used naive CD4+ T cells from blood. These receptors all come from a man aged 18 to 29 with type 1 diabetes.

In its sample, this clone was seen a few times. The chain carries TRBV6-6 and TRBJ2-6; D unclear. The CDR3 covers 14 residues. Trimming removed 5 bases at V and 0 bases at J, with 5 bases between. In germline, CDR1 is MNHNY, CDR2 SVGAGI (reference sequence). As DNA, the CDR3 is TGTGCCAGCAGTGGGGACTCTGGGGCCAACGTCCTGACTTTC. It encodes CASSGDSGANVLTF.

This clone was picked up a small number of times. CDR3 DNA: TGTGCCAGCAGTGCCGGCCTCTATGGCTACACCTTC. As protein: CASSAGLYGYTF. The chain recombines TRBV6-5 with TRBJ1-2, with D hard to call. V lost 5 bases and J 4 bases, leaving 8 bases between the germline ends. This CDR3 is built from 12 residues. Germline-derived CDR1 and CDR2 are MNHEY and SVGAGI.

This clone occurred a few times. The rearrangement links TRBV19 to TRBJ1-6; D gene uncertain. Between the trimmed V and J ends, which lost 4 bases and 9 bases, there was a span of 10 bases. The CDR3 has 13 residues. The germline V gene encodes CDR1 LNHDA and CDR2 SQIVND (reference sequence). The chain's CDR3 is CASSTPIPSPLHF. CDR3 in DNA: TGTGCCAGTAGTACCCCTATTCCTTCACCCCTCCACTTT. The variable domain in full, completed from reference TRBV19 and TRBJ1-6, reads DGGITQSPKYLFRKEGQNVTLSCEQNLNHDAMYWYRQDPGQGLRLIYYSQIVNDFQKGDIAEGYSVSREKKESFPLTVTSAQKNPTAFYLCASSTPIPSPLHFGNGTRLTVT.

This clone was seen more than once but under ten times. This chain uses TRBV28 with TRBJ2-1; D tentatively fits TRBD1 or TRBD2 (6 bases each). CDR3 length: 14 amino acids. The V end was cut by 10 bases, the J end by 2 bases, with 15 bases between. Germline V CDR1 and CDR2: MDHEN, SYDVKM. In DNA form, the CDR3 reads TGTGCCACACGGGGGCGGGGTCCCTACAATGAGCAGTTCTTC. This sequence encodes CATRGRGPYNEQFF. The variable domain in full, with the rest retrieved from reference TRBV28 and TRBJ2-1, is DVKVTQSSRYLVKRTGEKVFLECVQDMDHENMFWYRQDPGLGLRLIYFSYDVKMKEKGDIPEGYSVSREKKERFSLILESASTNQTSMYLCATRGRGPYNEQFFGPGTRLTVL.

The chain carries TRBV5-4 and TRBJ1-2, with D maybe TRBD1 (5 bases). Trimming stripped 3 bases from V and 4 bases from J, with 10 bases between. The CDR3 covers 13 residues. CDR1 is SGHNT, CDR2 YYREEE, per germline (reference sequence). The CDR3 sequence: CASSSDSSYGYTF. The CDR3 DNA follows: TGTGCCAGCAGCTCCGACAGCTCCTATGGCTACACCTTC.

V and J are TRBV11-3 and TRBJ1-1, with D perhaps matching TRBD1 (6 bases). Germline V lookup: CDR1 SGHNT, CDR2 YENEEA. There are 13 residues in the CDR3. V was trimmed by 3 bases and J by 4 bases, leaving 9 bases between them. CDR3 in amino acids: CASSFMGATEAFF. For the CDR3, the DNA is TGTGCCAGCAGCTTCATGGGGGCCACTGAAGCTTTCTTT.

This clone was observed a handful of times. The chain is built from TRBV5-1 and TRBJ1-1; 7 positions match TRBD1. The CDR3 is 16 residues long. Germline V lookup: CDR1 SGHRS, CDR2 YFSETQ. Losses at the gene ends were 0 bases for V and 0 bases for J; bases not matched to a gene: 5. This chain's CDR3 is CASSLAMGTVNTEAFF. DNA for the CDR3: TGCGCCAGCAGCTTGGCAATGGGGACAGTGAACACTGAAGCTTTCTTT. The full variable domain, completed using reference TRBV5-1 and TRBJ1-1, is KAGVTQTPRYLIKTRGQQVTLSCSPISGHRSVSWYQQTPGQGLQFLFEYFSETQRNKGNFPGRFSGRQFSNSRSEMNVSTLELGDSALYLCASSLAMGTVNTEAFFGQGTRLTVV.

This chain uses TRBV19 with TRBJ2-1; D unclear. Trimming shortened V by 5 bases and J by 5 bases, and 10 bases separated the two germline ends. Germline V gene data show CDR1 as LNHDA and CDR2 as SQIVND (reference sequence). This CDR3 comprises 13 residues. CDR3 DNA sequence: TGTGCCAGTAGTTCCAGTCAAGACAATGAGCAGTTCTTC. This gives the protein CASSSSQDNEQFF.

Comments on this clone: At the DNA level, this CDR3 is encoded by other sequences in the same sample as well. The gene calls are TRBV9 and TRBJ1-1; no clear D gene. The CDR3 sequence is 13 residues long. The V end was cut by 0 bases, the J end by 4 bases, with 7 bases between. The germline gives CDR1 SGDLS, CDR2 YYNGEE. CDR3 nucleotide sequence: TGTGCCAGCAGCGTAGAGGGCGGCACTGAAGCTTTCTTT. It encodes CASSVEGGTEAFF.

The sample holds a few counts of this clone. The chain recombines TRBV27 with TRBJ2-7; D is uncertain. Germline V gene lookup returns CDR1 MNHEY and CDR2 SMNVEV (reference sequence). V gave up 7 bases and J gave up 3 bases, with 19 bases separating them. This CDR3 is 15 amino acids long. The CDR3 DNA reads TGTGCCAGCACCTCTAACCCCGGGTTCTACTACGAGCAGTACTTC. Its protein product is CASTSNPGFYYEQYF.

This chain uses TRBV7-2 with TRBJ1-1; the match to TRBD1 covers 8 bases. Losses at the gene ends were 5 bases for V and 2 bases for J; bases not matched to a gene: 7. This CDR3 has 15 residues. Germline V gene sequence: CDR1 SGHTA, CDR2 FQGNSA. CDR3 in DNA: TGTGCCAGCAGCCTTCAGGGGGCGGTCAACACTGAAGCTTTCTTT. Protein sequence: CASSLQGAVNTEAFF.

This clone turned up a few times. This chain uses TRBV10-3 with TRBJ1-5; D is unclear. Per the germline V gene, CDR1 is ENHRY and CDR2 is SYGVKD. V lost 8 bases and J 0 bases, leaving 5 bases between the germline ends. The length of the CDR3 is 12 residues. CDR3 sequence reads: CAIGNSNQPQHF. The CDR3 DNA reads TGTGCCATCGGAAATAGCAATCAGCCCCAGCATTTT.

The rearrangement links TRBV7-2 to TRBJ2-7; no clear D gene. CDR3 length equals 15 residues. Trimming left V 2 bases short and J 2 bases short, with 13 bases between. Germline CDR1 reads SGHTA; CDR2 reads FQGNSA. The CDR3 here is CASSLWSVIPYEQYF. The CDR3 coding sequence is TGTGCCAGCAGCTTATGGTCGGTTATTCCCTACGAGCAGTACTTC.

The chain links TRBV11-2 to TRBJ2-5; 10 bases align to TRBD1. CDR1 is SGHAT, CDR2 FQNNGV, per germline. The junction had 5 bases not matched to a gene; V was cut back by 5 bases and J by 5 bases. The CDR3 consists of 14 residues. The DNA for the CDR3 is TGTGCCAGCAGCCCAGGGACAGGGGTGGAGACCCAGTACTTC. This translates into CASSPGTGVETQYF.

In its sample, this clone was seen a few times. The chain recombines TRBV7-2 with TRBJ2-3; 9 nucleotides line up with TRBD2. The V gene end was trimmed by 6 bases and the J gene end by 4 bases; junction bases not matched to a gene: 14. The CDR3 has 17 amino acids. CDR1 and CDR2 from the germline V gene are SGHTA and FQGNSA. Here the CDR3 DNA reads TGTGCCAGCAGGAAGAACCCGGGCCTAGCGGGGCCAGATACGCAGTATTTT. Translation gives CASRKNPGLAGPDTQYF.

The V gene is TRBV2, the J gene TRBJ1-5; 9 bases are shared with TRBD1. Germline trimming cut 8 bases from V and 4 bases from J; bases unmatched to any gene: 9. From germline, CDR1 is SNHLY and CDR2 FYNNEI. The CDR3 has 15 residues. CDR3 protein: CASLPDRGVNQPQHF. The CDR3 DNA reads as TGTGCCAGCCTGCCCGACAGGGGGGTTAATCAGCCCCAGCATTTT.

Turning to this clone: One junction end does not reproduce the germline sequence, and a read error may be involved. The gene calls are TRBV7-2 and TRBJ2-1; no clear D. Germline V lookup: CDR1 SGHTA, CDR2 FQGNSA. The CDR3 runs to 14 residues. CDR3 in amino acids: CASSLWQDYNEQFF. CDR3 nucleotide sequence: TGCGCCAGCAGCTTGTGGCAGGATTACAATGAGCAGTTCTTC.

This clone appeared a few times. The chain is built from TRBV18 and TRBJ1-1; 7 bases fit TRBD1. V was pared by 8 bases and J by 3 bases, with 6 bases of the junction left unmatched. This CDR3 has 13 amino acids. CDR1 and CDR2 from the germline V gene are KGHSH and LQKENI. The CDR3 coding sequence is TGTGCCAGCCGACAGGGAAGGGACACTGAAGCTTTCTTT. Translating gives CASRQGRDTEAFF.

The table lists this clone with a count of one. The chain has TRBV5-1 and TRBJ1-2, with D possibly being TRBD1 (5 bases). The V end lost 0 bases, the J end lost 0 bases, and 15 bases lay between the germline ends. Germline loops: CDR1 SGHRS, CDR2 YFSETQ. CDR3 length: 17 amino acids. CDR3 sequence: CASSLGDRVPTNYGYTF. Here the CDR3 DNA reads TGCGCCAGCAGCTTGGGGGACCGAGTACCCACTAACTATGGCTACACCTTC.

This clone was recorded a few times. The chain carries TRBV4-1 and TRBJ1-2; D unresolved. The germline V gene encodes CDR1 MGHRA and CDR2 YSYEKL. This CDR3 has 14 residues. The V gene lost 0 bases and the J gene lost 7 bases, with 12 bases spanning the gap. The CDR3 DNA reads as TGCGCCAGCAGCCAAGATCGGGTTGGTAGTGGCTACACCTTC. It yields the protein CASSQDRVGSGYTF.

The V gene is TRBV5-6, the J gene TRBJ1-6, with 7 bases that match TRBD1. With V trimmed by 6 bases and J by 5 bases, 8 bases remained unmatched. The CDR3 has 15 residues. Germline CDR1 and CDR2: SGHDT and YYEEEE. DNA of the CDR3: TGTGCCAGCACCCTCCTTGACAGGGATAATTCACCCCTCCACTTT. This translates into CASTLLDRDNSPLHF.

This clone was seen a few times. The sample contains more than one DNA sequence encoding this CDR3. This CDR3 reads CASSERGSPYNEQFF. In DNA, the CDR3 is TGTGCCAGCAGTGAGAGGGGTTCCCCCTACAATGAGCAGTTCTTC. The chain links TRBV2 to TRBJ2-1; D tentatively reads TRBD1 or TRBD2 (5 bases each). V was pared by 3 bases and J by 2 bases, with 11 bases between. Germline CDR1 SNHLY, CDR2 FYNNEI. CDR3 size: 15 residues.

In its sample, this clone was seen once. The chain employs TRBV15 and TRBJ1-5, with 8 nucleotides matching TRBD1. V lost 9 bases and J lost 5; bases outside the gene matches: 6. This CDR3 region has 13 residues. Germline loops: CDR1 LNHNV, CDR2 YYDKDF (reference sequence). The CDR3 sequence is CATKDRADQPQHF. The CDR3 DNA reads as TGTGCCACTAAGGACAGGGCCGATCAGCCCCAGCATTTT.

V and J are TRBV18 and TRBJ2-1, with D perhaps TRBD1 (5 bases). Germline V gene sequence: CDR1 KGHSH, CDR2 LQKENI. Deletions cut 3 bases from V and 4 bases from J, with 10 bases between. The CDR3 extends over 14 amino acids. CDR3 sequence: CASSPPDRYNEQFF. For the CDR3, the DNA is TGTGCCAGCTCACCTCCCGACAGATACAATGAGCAGTTCTTC.

Points on this clone: The sample holds other DNA sequences that translate to the same CDR3. The CDR3 region is CASSFGQGAGETQYF. In DNA form, the CDR3 reads TGTGCCAGCAGCTTCGGACAGGGGGCCGGCGAGACCCAGTACTTC. The V gene is TRBV7-9, the J gene TRBJ2-5, with 11 nucleotides matching TRBD1. CDR1 and CDR2 from the germline V gene are SEHNR and FQNEAQ (reference sequence). Trimming at V came to 3 bases and at J to 5 bases, leaving 5 bases not matched to a gene. This CDR3 is 15 amino acids long.

The V and J genes are TRBV29-1 and TRBJ1-1; D not resolved. The germline V gene has CDR1 SQVTM and CDR2 ANQGSEA. V lost 0 bases to trimming and J lost 1 base, with 9 bases between them. This CDR3 comprises 14 residues. The CDR3 DNA reads TGCAGCGTTGAAGATCAGGTTCGGAACACTGAAGCTTTCTTT. Protein sequence: CSVEDQVRNTEAFF.

The V gene is TRBV7-6, the J gene TRBJ2-7; D is perhaps TRBD1 (5 bases). Germline CDR1 is SGHVS and CDR2 is FNYEAQ. Between the trimmed V and J ends, which lost 0 bases and 2 bases, there was a span of 8 bases. This CDR3 contains 14 residues. The CDR3: CASSLAADTYEQYF. In nucleotides, the CDR3 is TGTGCCAGCAGCTTAGCGGCGGACACCTACGAGCAGTACTTC. The full variable domain, rest sourced from reference TRBV7-6 and TRBJ2-7, is GAGVSQSPRYKVTKRGQDVALRCDPISGHVSLYWYRQALGQGPEFLTYFNYEAQQDKSGLPNDRFSAERPEGSISTLTIQRTEQRDSAMYRCASSLAADTYEQYFGPGTRLTVT.

There are a few counts of this clone. This chain uses TRBV13 with TRBJ1-2; D remains unclear. This CDR3 is 12 amino acids long. The V end lost 5 bases, the J end lost 5 bases, and 9 bases lay between the germline ends. Germline CDR1 PRHDT, CDR2 FYEKMQ (reference sequence). The CDR3 bases are TGTGCCAGCAGCCATGGAATGTATGGCTACACCTTC. Protein: CASSHGMYGYTF.

This clone was seen only a few times. J is TRBJ2-5 and V is TRBV9; D is unresolved. V dropped 4 bases and J dropped 0 bases, with 13 bases sitting between them. The germline gives CDR1 SGDLS, CDR2 YYNGEE. The CDR3 length is 15 residues. The CDR3 protein is CASSSVASYQETQYF. The CDR3 DNA is TGTGCCAGCAGCTCCGTCGCCTCGTACCAAGAGACCCAGTACTTC.

This chain joins TRBV5-6 and TRBJ2-7; the D gene is possibly TRBD1 (6 bases). The CDR3 totals 16 residues. Trimming took 6 bases from V and 4 from J, leaving 23 bases between them. Germline lookup yields CDR1 SGHDT and CDR2 YYEEEE. CDR3 DNA: TGTGCCAGCACCTTAAGACTACAGGGATTTCCGTACGAGCAGTACTTC. This sequence encodes CASTLRLQGFPYEQYF.

The rearrangement links TRBV27 to TRBJ2-5; 7 bases match TRBD1. Germline V gene sequence: CDR1 MNHEY, CDR2 SMNVEV (reference sequence). J lost 12 bases, V lost 5 bases, and 6 bases had no gene match. This CDR3 comprises 11 residues. The CDR3 DNA reads TGTGCCAGCAGTCACCGGGACAGCGAGTACTTC. This encodes CASSHRDSEYF.

The CDR3 loop reads CASSSIDRGIYGYTF. The CDR3 nucleotides read TGTGCCAGCAGCTCCATTGACAGGGGAATCTATGGCTACACCTTC. The V gene is TRBV7-2, the J gene TRBJ1-2, with TRBD1 matching 8 bases. This CDR3 region has 15 residues. Trimming at V came to 4 bases and at J to 4 bases, leaving 8 bases not matched to a gene. Germline-derived CDR1 and CDR2 are SGHTA and FQGNSA. The full variable domain, its missing parts supplied by reference TRBV7-2 and TRBJ1-2, is GAGVSQSPSNKVTEKGKDVELRCDPISGHTALYWYRQSLGQGLEFLIYFQGNSAPDKSGLPSDRFSAERTGGSVSTLTIQRTQQEDSAVYLCASSSIDRGIYGYTFGSGTRLTVV.